The 13 T cell receptor beta chains presented below share a single source sample, sequenced in a study of early T cells in non-severe SARS-CoV-2 infection (TCRdb year 2021). The method behind the library was 5' RACE. Sequencing used a NextSeq 500. The public sequencing data were trimmed at Q25 with fastp and processed into clonotypes with MiXCR by TCRdb, which kept only in-frame beta chains. Entries that share a CDR3 protein sequence are merged under the most common genes and DNA. The sample records 25,000 to 30,000 distinct CDR3 sequences, about 4.6% of which are singletons. 9.5% to 13% of the sample is held by the ten biggest clonotypes. Source material: whole blood. The receptors come from an adult who was a healthcare worker with PCR-confirmed SARS-CoV-2 infection or an uninfected control (not recorded which).

This clonotype occurred many times. The rearrangement uses TRBV3-1 and TRBJ2-7; D is possibly TRBD1 or TRBD2 (5 bases each). CDR1 and CDR2 from the germline V gene are LGHDT and YNNKEL (reference sequence). The CDR3 is 15 residues long. Trimming removed 1 base at V and 6 bases at J, with 16 bases between. CDR3 sequence (DNA): TGTGCCAGCAGCCAAGGTTCTGGCCCTGGGGGCGAGCAGTACTTC. Translation: CASSQGSGPGGEQYF.

This chain joins TRBV18 and TRBJ2-5; D might be TRBD1 or TRBD2, each matching 5 bases. This CDR3 is 14 amino acids long. Germline CDR1 reads KGHSH; CDR2 reads LQKENI. Trimming cost V 3 bases and J 6 bases, with 14 bases left between them. The CDR3 nucleotides read TGTGCCAGCTCACCTGGACTCGAGGGACAGACCCAGTACTTC. Its translation: CASSPGLEGQTQYF.

This clonotype was observed at least ten times. This chain joins TRBV20-1 and TRBJ1-5; TRBD1 agrees at 8 bases. Germline CDR1 DFQATT, CDR2 SNEGSKA (reference sequence). The V and J ends lost 3 bases and 2 bases, in that order; junction bases with no gene match: 9. This CDR3 is 16 amino acids long. DNA for the CDR3: TGCAGTGCTAGCGGACAGGGTGGATGGGGCAATCAGCCCCAGCATTTT. Protein: CSASGQGGWGNQPQHF.

This clonotype was found many times. V gene TRBV2 combines with J gene TRBJ2-5, with D possibly being TRBD2 (5 bases). Trimming removed 3 bases at V and 3 bases at J, with 8 bases between. Germline assignment: CDR1 SNHLY and CDR2 FYNNEI. The CDR3 is 13 residues long. The CDR3 is CASSEDGKETQYF. CDR3 sequence (DNA): TGTGCCAGCAGTGAGGACGGGAAAGAGACCCAGTACTTC.

This clonotype has at least ten counts. V and J are TRBV5-4 and TRBJ2-3; 7 bases align to TRBD2. CDR3 size: 13 residues. Germline V gives CDR1 SGHNT, CDR2 YYREEE (reference sequence). For the CDR3, the DNA is TGTGCTGGGGGACGGGGGGACACAGATACGCAGTATTTT. It yields the protein CAGGRGDTDTQYF. Together with reference TRBV5-4 and TRBJ2-3, the CDR3 gives the full variable domain: ETGVTQSPTHLIKTRGQQVTLRCSSQSGHNTVSWYQQALGQGPQFIFQYYREEENGRGNFPPRFSGLQFPNYSSELNVNALELDDSALYLCAGGRGDTDTQYFGPGTRLTVL.

This clonotype was seen many times. The CDR3 nucleotides are TGTGCCAGCAGTTTAGTCGGAAACACCATATATTTT. It codes for CASSLVGNTIYF. The genes are TRBV12-3 or TRBV12-4 and TRBJ1-3; D uncertain. CDR3 length: 12 residues. Trimming left V 1 base short and J 4 bases short, with 2 bases between.

This clonotype has a count of ten or more. This rearrangement joins TRBV10-3 to TRBJ2-3, with 11 bases aligning to TRBD2. V gave up 3 bases and J gave up 2 bases; unmatched junction bases: 7. CDR3 length equals 17 residues. Per germline, CDR1 ENHRY and CDR2 SYGVKD. The DNA for the CDR3 is TGTGCCATCAGTGATAGCGGGGGGGCCGGGAACACAGATACGCAGTATTTT. Its translation: CAISDSGGAGNTDTQYF.

This clonotype was seen at least ten times. J is TRBJ2-6 and V is TRBV7-3; D is unclear. Germline V gene sequence: CDR1 SGHTA, CDR2 FQGTGA. Deletions cut 6 bases from V and 0 bases from J, with 6 bases between. The CDR3 extends over 14 amino acids. CDR3 sequence: CASRVPSGANVLTF. The CDR3 nucleotides read TGTGCCAGCAGGGTCCCCTCTGGGGCCAACGTCCTGACTTTC.

In the case of this clonotype: With a much larger clone just one base away, this may be a read error. The chain recombines TRBV3-1 with TRBJ2-1; the match to TRBD2 covers 10 bases. The CDR3 totals 16 residues. Germline V gene data show CDR1 as LGHDT and CDR2 as YNNKEL (reference sequence). V lost 7 bases, J lost 7 bases, and 13 bases stayed unmatched. CDR3 in DNA: TGTGCCAGCATCCGCAATAGCGGGACTAGCGCAAATGAGCAGTTCTTC. Its translation: CASIRNSGTSANEQFF.

This clonotype was counted at least ten times. The V call is TRBV5-1, the J call TRBJ1-1; TRBD1 matches 10 bases. The trim removed 2 bases at V and 5 bases at J, leaving 6 bases unmatched. Germline CDR1 and CDR2: SGHRS and YFSETQ. The CDR3 is 15 amino acids. CDR3 amino acids: CASSFTGTGVTEAFF. The CDR3, as DNA: TGCGCCAGCAGCTTCACCGGGACAGGGGTGACTGAAGCTTTCTTT. Variable domain in full (rest from reference TRBV5-1 and TRBJ1-1): KAGVTQTPRYLIKTRGQQVTLSCSPISGHRSVSWYQQTPGQGLQFLFEYFSETQRNKGNFPGRFSGRQFSNSRSEMNVSTLELGDSALYLCASSFTGTGVTEAFFGQGTRLTVV.

The chain couples TRBV4-2 to TRBJ2-3; D is unclear. The germline CDR1 and CDR2 sequences are LGHNA and YNFKEQ. This CDR3 is built from 14 residues. Trimming left V 4 bases short and J 1 base short, with 9 bases between. CDR3 sequence (DNA): TGTGCCAGCAGCCCCCGCCCGGGCACAGATACGCAGTATTTT. Its translation is CASSPRPGTDTQYF.

This clonotype came up a few times. The chain recombines TRBV11-2 with TRBJ2-3; D remains ambiguous. Trimming left V 1 base short and J 1 base short, with 6 bases between. CDR3 size: 14 residues. Germline CDR1 reads SGHAT; CDR2 reads FQNNGV. CDR3 bases: TGTGCCAGCAGCTTAGGACGCGGCACAGATACGCAGTATTTT. Its protein is CASSLGRGTDTQYF.

The rearrangement uses TRBV19 and TRBJ2-3, with a possible D match to TRBD1 (6 bases). This CDR3 region has 12 residues. V dropped 6 bases and J dropped 5 bases, with 9 bases sitting between them. The germline CDR1 and CDR2 sequences are LNHDA and SQIVND (reference sequence). The CDR3 reads CASRTGGDTQYF. Here the CDR3 DNA reads TGTGCCAGTAGGACAGGTGGAGATACGCAGTATTTT.